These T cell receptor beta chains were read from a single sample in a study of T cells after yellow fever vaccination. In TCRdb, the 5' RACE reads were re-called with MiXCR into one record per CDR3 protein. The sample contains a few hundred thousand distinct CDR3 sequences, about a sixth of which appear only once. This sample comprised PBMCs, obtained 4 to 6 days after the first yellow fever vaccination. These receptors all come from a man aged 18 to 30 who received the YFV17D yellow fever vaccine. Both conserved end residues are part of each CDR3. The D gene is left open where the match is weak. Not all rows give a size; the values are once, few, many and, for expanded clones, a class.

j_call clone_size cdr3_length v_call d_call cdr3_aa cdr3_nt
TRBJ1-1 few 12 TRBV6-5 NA CASRPGGSEAFF TGTGCCAGCAGGCCGGGGGGGTCTGAAGCTTTCTTT
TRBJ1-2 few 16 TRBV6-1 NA CASSRMGAAYYGGYTF TGTGCCAGCAGTCGGATGGGGGCCGCATACTATGGGGGCTACACCTTC
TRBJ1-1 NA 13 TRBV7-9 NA CASSPSQNTEAFF TGTGCCAGCAGCCCAAGCCAGAACACTGAAGCTTTCTTT
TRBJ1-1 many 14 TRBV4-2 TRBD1 CASSHAGGDTEAFF TGTGCCAGCAGCCACGCAGGGGGTGACACTGAAGCTTTCTTT
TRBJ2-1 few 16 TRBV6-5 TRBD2 CASSYSGLAGYNEQFF TGTGCCAGCAGTTACTCGGGACTAGCGGGGTACAATGAGCAGTTCTTC
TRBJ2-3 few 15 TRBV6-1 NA CASRLLASSTDTQYF TGTGCCAGCAGACTCCTCGCCTCTAGTACAGATACGCAGTATTTT
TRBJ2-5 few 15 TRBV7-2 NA CASSLQTGVGETQYF TGTGCCAGCAGCCTCCAAACGGGGGTCGGGGAGACCCAGTACTTC
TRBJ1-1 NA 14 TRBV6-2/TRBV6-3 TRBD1 CASSSRQGYTEAFF TGTGCCAGCAGTTCCCGACAGGGATACACTGAAGCTTTCTTT
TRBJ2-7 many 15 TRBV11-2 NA CASSLGGQGTGEQYF TGTGCCAGCAGCTTAGGTGGTCAGGGAACAGGCGAGCAGTACTTC
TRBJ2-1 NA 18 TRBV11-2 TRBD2 CASSSGLAGGATYNEQFF TGTGCCAGCAGCTCGGGACTAGCGGGGGGGGCGACCTACAATGAGCAGTTCTTC
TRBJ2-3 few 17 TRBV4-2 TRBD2 CASSLPLSGGRDDTQYF TGTGCCAGCAGCCTACCCCTTAGCGGGGGCCGGGATGATACGCAGTATTTT
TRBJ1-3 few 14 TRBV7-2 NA CASGSTGPGNTIYF TGTGCCAGCGGATCGACAGGACCTGGAAACACCATATATTTT
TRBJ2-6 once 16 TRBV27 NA CASSSPSVAGANVLTF TGTGCCAGCAGTTCCCCTTCGGTTGCAGGGGCCAACGTCCTGACTTTC
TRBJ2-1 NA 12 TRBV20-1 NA CSALNEPPGQFF TGCAGTGCTCTTAACGAGCCCCCGGGGCAGTTCTTC
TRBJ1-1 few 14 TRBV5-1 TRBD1 CASSFTGGVPEAFF TGCGCCAGCAGCTTTACAGGGGGAGTCCCTGAAGCTTTCTTT
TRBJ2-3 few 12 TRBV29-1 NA CSVATGPDTQYF TGCAGCGTAGCAACAGGTCCAGATACGCAGTATTTT
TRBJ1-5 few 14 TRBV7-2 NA CASSLGVDTQPQHF TGTGCCAGCAGCTTAGGTGTAGACACCCAGCCCCAGCATTTT
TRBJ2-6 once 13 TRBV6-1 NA CASRGPGANVLTF TGTGCCAGCCGGGGGCCTGGGGCCAACGTCCTGACTTTC
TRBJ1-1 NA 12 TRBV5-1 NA CASSHNTNEAFF TGCGCCAGCAGCCACAATACAAATGAAGCTTTCTTT
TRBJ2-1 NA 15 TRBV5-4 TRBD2 CASSLTSGQYNEQFF TGTGCCAGCAGCTTGACTAGCGGACAATACAATGAGCAGTTCTTC
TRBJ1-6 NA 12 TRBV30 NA CAWSQGHSPLHF TGTGCCTGGTCACAGGGTCATTCACCCCTCCACTTT
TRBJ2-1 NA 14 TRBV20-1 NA CSARGYVLTGEQFF TGCAGTGCTAGAGGGTATGTGTTGACGGGCGAGCAGTTCTTC
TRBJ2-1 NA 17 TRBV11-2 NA CASSLVPAVAVYNEQFF TGTGCCAGCAGCTTAGTCCCGGCGGTAGCAGTGTACAATGAGCAGTTCTTC
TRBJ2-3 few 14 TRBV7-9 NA CASSPFTGTDTQYF TGTGCCAGCAGCCCATTTACTGGCACAGATACGCAGTATTTT
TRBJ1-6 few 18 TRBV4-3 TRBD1 CASSQDWPTGGWGSPLHF TGCGCCAGCAGCCAAGATTGGCCCACAGGGGGCTGGGGTTCACCCCTCCACTTT
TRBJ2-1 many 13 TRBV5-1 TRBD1 CASSLDRGNEQFF TGTGCCAGCAGTTTGGACAGGGGCAATGAGCAGTTCTTC
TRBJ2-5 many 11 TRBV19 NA CASSIRETQYF TGTGCCAGTAGTATCCGAGAGACCCAGTACTTC
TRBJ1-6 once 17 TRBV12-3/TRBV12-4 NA CASKEGRSGSYNSPLHF TGTGCCAGCAAAGAGGGTCGGTCTGGCTCCTATAATTCACCCCTCCACTTT
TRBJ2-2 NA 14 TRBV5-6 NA CASSLEWTAGELFF TGTGCCAGCAGCTTGGAGTGGACAGCCGGGGAGCTGTTTTTT
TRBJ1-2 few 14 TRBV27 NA CASSPTRTGYGYTF TGTGCCAGCAGTCCCACCAGGACTGGTTATGGCTACACCTTC
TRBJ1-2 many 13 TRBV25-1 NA CASSASGFYGYTF TGTGCCAGCAGTGCGTCAGGGTTCTACGGCTACACCTTC
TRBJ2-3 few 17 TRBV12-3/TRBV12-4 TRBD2 CASSPGGRGGSTDTQYF TGTGCCAGCAGCCCAGGGGGGCGGGGGGGTAGCACAGATACGCAGTATTTT
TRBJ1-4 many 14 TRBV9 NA CASSVGGWNEKLFF TGTGCCAGCAGCGTTGGAGGGTGGAATGAAAAACTGTTTTTT
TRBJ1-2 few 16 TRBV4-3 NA CASSQEPGSVSDGYTF TGCGCCAGCAGCCAAGAACCAGGGTCTGTTTCTGATGGCTACACCTTC
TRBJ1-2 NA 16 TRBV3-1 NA CASSPNPVGSHYGYTF TGTGCCAGCAGCCCCAATCCGGTTGGGTCTCACTATGGCTACACCTTC
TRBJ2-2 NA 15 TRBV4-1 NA CASSQEGGLTGELFF TGCGCCAGCAGCCAAGAGGGCGGATTAACCGGGGAGCTGTTTTTT
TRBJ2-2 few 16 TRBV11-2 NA CASSLVGDGYTGELFF TGTGCCAGCAGCTTAGTGGGGGACGGATACACCGGGGAGCTGTTTTTT
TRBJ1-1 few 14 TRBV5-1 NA CASSAYTGNTEAFF TGCGCCAGCAGCGCATATACAGGGAACACTGAAGCTTTCTTT
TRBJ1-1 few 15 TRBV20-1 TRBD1 CSARDYRGKNTEAFF TGCAGTGCTAGAGACTACAGGGGTAAGAACACTGAAGCTTTCTTT
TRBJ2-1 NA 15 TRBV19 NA CASSIVPSRPNEQFF TGTGCCAGTAGTATCGTGCCCTCGCGCCCCAATGAGCAGTTCTTC
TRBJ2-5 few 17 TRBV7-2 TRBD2 CASSLPRLAGPDGDQYF TGTGCCAGCAGCTTACCCAGACTAGCGGGGCCCGACGGGGACCAGTACTTC
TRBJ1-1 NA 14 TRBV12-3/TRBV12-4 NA CASSPVGLDTEAFF TGTGCCAGCAGCCCAGTGGGACTGGACACTGAAGCTTTCTTT
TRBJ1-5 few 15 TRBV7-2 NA CASSRGGRHNQPQHF TGTGCCAGCAGCCGTGGGGGGCGGCACAATCAGCCCCAGCATTTT
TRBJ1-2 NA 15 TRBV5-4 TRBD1 CASSTGQGADYGYTF TGTGCCAGCAGCACAGGACAGGGTGCTGACTATGGCTACACCTTC
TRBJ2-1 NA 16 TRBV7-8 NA CASSLGSGNSYNEQFF TGTGCCAGCAGCTTAGGGTCGGGGAACTCCTACAATGAGCAGTTCTTC
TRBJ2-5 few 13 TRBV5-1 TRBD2 CASSGVYQETQYF TGCGCCAGTAGCGGGGTTTACCAAGAGACCCAGTACTTC
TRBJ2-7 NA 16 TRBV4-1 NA CASSQWGYGGTYEQYF TGCGCCAGCAGCCAATGGGGGTATGGGGGTACCTACGAGCAGTACTTC
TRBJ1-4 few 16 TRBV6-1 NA CASSQGGQVVLEKLFF TGTGCCAGCAGCCAGGGCGGCCAGGTTGTTTTGGAAAAACTGTTTTTT
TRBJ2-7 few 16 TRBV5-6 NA CASSGGGDWAAYEQYF TGTGCCAGCAGCGGTGGGGGAGACTGGGCTGCCTACGAGCAGTACTTC
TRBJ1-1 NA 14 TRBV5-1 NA CASGPKDMNTEAFF TGCGCCAGCGGACCGAAGGACATGAACACTGAAGCTTTCTTT